These 31 T cell receptor beta chains originate from one sample sequenced in a study of T cell responses to AZD1222 COVID-19 vaccine. Sequenced by immunoSEQ multiplex PCR; TCRdb stores in-frame clones only, minus some. The repertoire holds fewer than 150,000 clones, with approximately 88% as singletons. Sequenced here: peripheral blood, sampled on day 0 of AZD1222 vaccination. The receptors were sampled from an adult in good health.

CDR3 protein: CASSNREGYEQYF. The CDR3 DNA follows: TGTGCCAGTAGTAACAGGGAGGGCTACGAGCAGTACTTC. V is TRBV19 and J is TRBJ2-7, with TRBD2 as a possible D gene (7 bases). This CDR3 region has 13 residues. The germline gives CDR1 LNHDA, CDR2 SQIVND (reference sequence). V dropped 4 bases and J dropped 3 bases, with 10 bases sitting between them.

This clone has a single count. The chain couples TRBV7-9 to TRBJ1-6; 9 nucleotides line up with TRBD1. Trimming cost V 4 bases and J 9 bases; bases outside gene matches: 10. This CDR3 has 16 residues. Germline-derived CDR1 and CDR2 are SEHNR and FQNEAQ (reference sequence). DNA for the CDR3: TGTGCCAGCAGCTGGGGACAGGGCTCAGGACCTTCACCCCTCCACTTT. Translating it yields CASSWGQGSGPSPLHF.

The chain has TRBV6-5 and TRBJ1-5; 9 nucleotides align to TRBD1. J lost 6 bases, V lost 6 bases, and 6 bases had no gene match. Per germline, CDR1 MNHEY and CDR2 SVGAGI. The CDR3 length is 14 residues. In DNA form, the CDR3 reads TGTGCCAGCAGCCCCGGGACAGGGAGTCAGCCCCAGCATTTT. This codes for CASSPGTGSQPQHF.

The chain combines TRBV19 with TRBJ2-5; 12 bases are shared with TRBD2. Germline V lookup: CDR1 LNHDA, CDR2 SQIVND (reference sequence). V lost 4 bases, J lost 3 bases, and 6 bases stayed unmatched. This CDR3 spans 16 amino acids. For the CDR3, the DNA is TGTGCCAGTAGTAGCCCCTGGACTAGCGGGGAAGAGACCCAGTACTTC. This translates into CASSSPWTSGEETQYF.

The V call is TRBV7-3, the J call TRBJ2-5; D not resolved. The germline V gene has CDR1 SGHTA and CDR2 FQGTGA. The V end was cut by 5 bases, the J end by 3 bases, with 10 bases between. There are 13 residues in the CDR3. CDR3 sequence reads: CASSINREETQYF. The CDR3 coding sequence is TGTGCCAGCAGCATCAACCGGGAAGAGACCCAGTACTTC.

The chain links TRBV19 to TRBJ1-2; 8 bases are shared with TRBD1. The CDR3 has 14 amino acids. The V gene's germline CDR1 is LNHDA and CDR2 SQIVND (reference sequence). The V gene end was trimmed by 5 bases and the J gene end by 7 bases; junction bases not matched to a gene: 9. The CDR3 region is CASSPRRGQGGYTF. The CDR3 coding sequence is TGTGCCAGTAGTCCGCGGAGAGGACAGGGTGGCTACACCTTC.

This chain uses TRBV4-2 with TRBJ2-7, with D possibly being TRBD2 (5 bases). The V gene's germline CDR1 is LGHNA and CDR2 YNFKEQ. V lost 2 bases to trimming and J lost 4 bases, with 15 bases between them. The CDR3 sequence is 15 residues long. CDR3 sequence reads: CASSQSVAGLYEQYF. The CDR3 DNA is TGTGCCAGCAGCCAATCTGTGGCGGGTTTATACGAGCAGTACTTC.

A few counts support this clone. CDR3 region: CASSQDFQGRSLHF. CDR3 nucleotides: TGTGCCAGCAGCCAAGATTTCCAGGGGCGGTCCCTCCACTTT. This chain uses TRBV3-1 (or the pseudogene TRBV3-2) with TRBJ1-6; TRBD1 might be the D (6 bases). V lost 0 bases, J lost 14 bases, and 14 bases lay in between. The CDR3 has 14 residues. From germline, CDR1 is LGHDT and CDR2 YNNKEL (reference sequence).

The gene calls are TRBV28 and TRBJ1-4, with 7 positions matching TRBD1. The J segment lost 4 bases and the V segment lost 6 bases, leaving 11 bases of the junction unmatched. The germline gives CDR1 MDHEN, CDR2 SYDVKM. There are 16 residues in the CDR3. The CDR3 DNA sequence: TGTGCCAGCAGCTTAGCAAACAGGGGACGTAATGAAAAACTGTTTTTT. It encodes CASSLANRGRNEKLFF.

This clone was counted a single time. This sequence joins TRBV19 and TRBJ2-2; D remains ambiguous. CDR1 is LNHDA and CDR2 is SQIVND in the germline V gene (reference sequence). The ends were cut back, 4 bases at V and 3 bases at J, with 12 bases in the middle. The CDR3 contains 15 residues. The CDR3 is CASSTIRAYTGELFF. The CDR3 nucleotides are TGTGCCAGTAGTACCATCCGGGCCTACACCGGGGAGCTGTTTTTT.

In the case of this clone: Other DNA sequences in the sample encode the same CDR3. V and J are TRBV6-2 or TRBV6-3 and TRBJ1-2, with D perhaps TRBD1 (5 bases). Trimming shortened V by 6 bases and J by 4 bases, and 9 bases separated the two germline ends. CDR1 is MNHEY and CDR2 is SVGEGT in the germline V gene. The CDR3 covers 12 residues. The CDR3 DNA follows: TGTGCCAGCAGCCCTGGGGGCTATGGCTACACCTTC. This gives the protein CASSPGGYGYTF.

The chain links TRBV6-6 to TRBJ1-1; 9 nucleotides agree with TRBD1. The CDR3 extends over 16 amino acids. With V trimmed by 0 bases and J by 5 bases, 7 bases remained unmatched. Germline V gene sequence: CDR1 MNHNY, CDR2 SVGAGI (reference sequence). The CDR3 sequence is CASSYSTGTGYTEAFF. The DNA of the CDR3 is TGTGCCAGCAGTTACTCGACGGGGACAGGGTATACTGAAGCTTTCTTT.

The CDR3 DNA is TGCAGTGCTCAAAGGGCGGGTGAAGCTTTCTTT. Its protein product is CSAQRAGEAFF. V and J are TRBV20-1 and TRBJ1-1; D gene ambiguous. The V and J ends lost 5 bases and 7 bases respectively, with 11 bases between them. Per the germline V gene, CDR1 is DFQATT and CDR2 is SNEGSKA (reference sequence). This CDR3 spans 11 amino acids.

V gene TRBV27 combines with J gene TRBJ1-5; 11 bases match TRBD1. CDR3 size: 18 residues. After removal of 2 bases from V and 11 bases from J, the junction contained 17 bases not matched to a gene. Germline V CDR1 and CDR2: MNHEY, SMNVEV (reference sequence). The DNA of the CDR3 is TGTGCCAGCAGTTTAGTCAGCCCCGGATCCGGGACAGGGGGTTCCCAGCATTTT. Its translation: CASSLVSPGSGTGGSQHF.

The gene calls are TRBV5-1 and TRBJ1-4; TRBD1 is a possible D gene (6 bases). V was cut by 2 bases and J by 3 bases, with 26 bases left in between. The CDR3 consists of 20 residues. Germline loops: CDR1 SGHRS, CDR2 YFSETQ. CDR3 region: CASSLGAGAKIFESNEKLFF. The CDR3 DNA reads as TGCGCCAGCAGCTTAGGGGCGGGGGCAAAAATATTCGAATCTAATGAAAAACTGTTTTTT.

The chain recombines TRBV28 with TRBJ1-1; maybe TRBD1 (5 bases). Trimming stripped 3 bases from V and 3 bases from J, with 20 bases between. This CDR3 has 17 residues. CDR1 and CDR2 from the germline V gene are MDHEN and SYDVKM. Here the CDR3 reads CASSFHTLLRGHTEAFF. CDR3 DNA sequence: TGTGCCAGCAGTTTCCACACACTCCTCCGGGGACACACTGAAGCTTTCTTT. The whole variable domain, filled in from reference TRBV28 and TRBJ1-1, reads DVKVTQSSRYLVKRTGEKVFLECVQDMDHENMFWYRQDPGLGLRLIYFSYDVKMKEKGDIPEGYSVSREKKERFSLILESASTNQTSMYLCASSFHTLLRGHTEAFFGQGTRLTVV.

This chain uses TRBV3-1 (or the pseudogene TRBV3-2) with TRBJ1-1, with D unclear. The CDR3 extends over 14 amino acids. Looked up from germline, CDR1 is LGHDT and CDR2 is YNNKEL (reference sequence). V lost 0 bases and J lost 1, with 6 bases in between. The DNA for the CDR3 is TGTGCCAGCAGCCAAGACGTTAAGAACACTGAAGCTTTCTTT. It is translated as CASSQDVKNTEAFF.

The gene calls are TRBV27 and TRBJ2-2; D gene unclear. The CDR3 has 14 residues. The ends were cut back, 0 bases at V and 6 bases at J, with 8 bases in the middle. Germline V gene sequence: CDR1 MNHEY, CDR2 SMNVEV (reference sequence). CDR3 nucleotides: TGTGCCAGCAGTTTATCTCATGGGTCCGGGGAGCTGTTTTTT. This sequence encodes CASSLSHGSGELFF.

DNA for the CDR3: TGTGCCAGTAGTCCTAGGACAGGGCAGGGGTACGAGCAGTACTTC. Residues: CASSPRTGQGYEQYF. The chain links TRBV19 to TRBJ2-7, with 8 bases that match TRBD1. This CDR3 is 15 amino acids long. Germline trimming cut 5 bases from V and 4 bases from J; bases unmatched to any gene: 10. In germline, CDR1 is LNHDA, CDR2 SQIVND (reference sequence).

This chain uses TRBV5-1 with TRBJ2-7; unclear D gene. Trimming pared 5 bases from V and 3 bases from J, leaving 12 bases between. This CDR3 comprises 13 residues. Germline CDR1 and CDR2: SGHRS and YFSETQ. The CDR3 region has the DNA TGCGCCAGCAGTCGCGCAGAGAACTACGAGCAGTACTTC. It is translated as CASSRAENYEQYF.

The gene calls are TRBV18 and TRBJ1-1; the D gene is possibly TRBD1 (5 bases). Germline V gives CDR1 KGHSH, CDR2 LQKENI. CDR3 size: 14 residues. V was trimmed by 4 bases and J by 5 bases, leaving 14 bases between them. The CDR3 sequence is CASSQGPGMTEAFF. In nucleotides, the CDR3 is TGTGCCAGCTCACAGGGACCCGGGATGACTGAAGCTTTCTTT.

This clone has more than one count but fewer than ten. The chain joins TRBV28 to TRBJ1-5; D is ambiguous. Between the trimmed V and J ends, which lost 8 bases and 1 base, there was a span of 6 bases. The CDR3 has 12 amino acids. Germline CDR1 MDHEN, CDR2 SYDVKM. CDR3 amino acids: CASAVSNQPQHF. The CDR3 nucleotides are TGTGCCAGCGCAGTAAGCAATCAGCCCCAGCATTTT.

The chain links TRBV6-5 to TRBJ2-7, with 7 nucleotides matching TRBD1. Unmatched junction bases numbered 9, after V lost 10 bases and J lost 0 bases. The CDR3 sequence is 14 residues long. Germline values: CDR1 MNHEY, CDR2 SVGAGI. CDR3 protein: CATYRGSSSYEQYF. The CDR3 DNA is TGTGCCACTTACAGGGGATCCAGCTCCTACGAGCAGTACTTC.

This clone has only a few counts. The chain couples TRBV27 to TRBJ2-2; TRBD2 agrees at 11 bases. Germline lookup yields CDR1 MNHEY and CDR2 SMNVEV (reference sequence). The CDR3 sequence is 18 residues long. With V trimmed by 3 bases and J by 0 bases, 6 bases remained unmatched. The CDR3 DNA reads as TGTGCCAGCAGTTTTGGGCTAGCGGGGGGCCCGAACACCGGGGAGCTGTTTTTT. Its protein product is CASSFGLAGGPNTGELFF.

This clone has only a few counts. The chain has TRBV7-9 and TRBJ2-7, with TRBD2 as a possible D gene (5 bases). The germline V gene encodes CDR1 SEHNR and CDR2 FQNEAQ (reference sequence). The ends were cut back, 6 bases at V and 3 bases at J, with 9 bases in the middle. The CDR3 has 12 amino acids. The CDR3, as DNA: TGTGCCAGCAGTACAGCGGACTACGAGCAGTACTTC. Translation gives CASSTADYEQYF. Based on the CDR3 plus reference TRBV7-9 and TRBJ2-7, the full variable domain is DTGVSQNPRHKITKRGQNVTFRCDPISEHNRLYWYRQTLGQGPEFLTYFQNEAQLEKSRLLSDRFSAERPKGSFSTLEIQRTEQGDSAMYLCASSTADYEQYFGPGTRLTVT.

This clone occurred once. This sequence joins TRBV27 and TRBJ2-1; D gene unclear. Germline-derived CDR1 and CDR2 are MNHEY and SMNVEV (reference sequence). The germline V and J ends were trimmed by 6 bases and 5 bases, with 17 bases remaining between them. The CDR3 totals 15 residues. The CDR3, as DNA: TGTGCCAGCAGACTCGGACGGAGTGAAAACAATGAGCAGTTCTTC. Translating it yields CASRLGRSENNEQFF.

The rearrangement links TRBV28 to TRBJ1-6; TRBD1 might be the D (5 bases). The CDR3 consists of 16 residues. Trimming stripped 2 bases from V and 5 bases from J, with 13 bases between. Germline V CDR1 and CDR2: MDHEN, SYDVKM. The CDR3: CASSLGAGTNNSPLHF. The CDR3 coding sequence is TGTGCCAGCAGTTTAGGGGCAGGAACCAATAATTCACCCCTCCACTTT.

The genes are TRBV28 and TRBJ1-1; D gene uncertain. Trimming took off 3 bases at V and 2 bases at J, with 13 bases between the two ends. Germline CDR1 reads MDHEN; CDR2 reads SYDVKM. The CDR3 has 15 amino acids. CDR3 DNA: TGTGCCAGCAGTTTTCTCCCGCCTGGTAACACTGAAGCTTTCTTT. It specifies CASSFLPPGNTEAFF.

V is TRBV19 and J is TRBJ2-1; D gene ambiguous. This CDR3 contains 14 residues. The germline V gene encodes CDR1 LNHDA and CDR2 SQIVND (reference sequence). Trimming removed 3 bases at V and 7 bases at J, with 13 bases between. The CDR3 region is CASSISPRPNEQFF. The CDR3 region has the DNA TGTGCCAGTAGTATTTCCCCGCGTCCAAATGAGCAGTTCTTC.

This chain joins TRBV6-5 and TRBJ1-1; possibly TRBD1 for D (6 bases). In germline, CDR1 is MNHEY, CDR2 SVGAGI. The CDR3 covers 14 residues. The V end lost 8 bases, the J end lost 5 bases, and 18 bases lay between the germline ends. As DNA, the CDR3 is TGTGCCAGCGCCATTGGGGGGGCGAGTACTGAAGCTTTCTTT. It specifies CASAIGGASTEAFF.

The J gene is TRBJ2-7, the V gene TRBV2, with D uncertain. The CDR3 length is 13 residues. Germline loops: CDR1 SNHLY, CDR2 FYNNEI. V was trimmed by 3 bases and J by 1 base, leaving 7 bases between them. The CDR3 here is CASSEERSYEQYF. CDR3 nucleotides: TGTGCCAGCAGTGAGGAGAGATCCTACGAGCAGTACTTC.